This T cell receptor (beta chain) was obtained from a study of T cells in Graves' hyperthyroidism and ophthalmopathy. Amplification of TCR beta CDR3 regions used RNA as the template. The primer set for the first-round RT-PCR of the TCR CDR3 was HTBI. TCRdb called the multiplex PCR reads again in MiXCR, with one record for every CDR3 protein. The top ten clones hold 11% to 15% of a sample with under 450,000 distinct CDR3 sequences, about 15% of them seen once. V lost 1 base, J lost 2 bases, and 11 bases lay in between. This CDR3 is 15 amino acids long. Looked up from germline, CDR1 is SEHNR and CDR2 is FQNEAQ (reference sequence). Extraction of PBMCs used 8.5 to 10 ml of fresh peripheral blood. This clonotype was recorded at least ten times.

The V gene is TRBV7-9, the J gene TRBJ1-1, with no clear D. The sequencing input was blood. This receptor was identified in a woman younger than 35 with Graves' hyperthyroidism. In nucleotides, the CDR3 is TGTGCCAGCAGCTTAGTGGCGGGCCGAAACACTGAAGCTTTCTTT. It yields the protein CASSLVAGRNTEAFF.